The clone carrying this TCR beta chain was seen ten or more times. The data stem from a study of regulatory T cells in long-lasting Graves disease. This CDR3 spans 16 amino acids. CDR1 LGHDT and CDR2 YNNKEL come from the germline V gene (reference sequence). Trimming cost V 4 bases and J 0 bases, with 15 bases left between them. Time point in this sample: newly diagnosed GD, antithyroid drugs for less than 3 months. From RNA extracted from PBMCs, the TCR library was made. Construction of TCR beta libraries relied on iRepertoire HTBI primers and on Arm-PCR targeting CDR3 regions. As processed by the authors: The identification of 60 or so TRBV and 14 TRBJ segments was made across samples. TCRdb analysed the multiplex PCR reads with MiXCR anew, one entry per CDR3 protein. For this entry, the V and J calls and clone size follow TCRdb and not the study's own pipeline. The sample contains 350,000 to 450,000 distinct CDR3 sequences, about an eighth of which appear only once.

The same sample was also used in a study of T cells in Graves' hyperthyroidism and ophthalmopathy. According to that study: The HTBI set primed first-round TCR CDR3 RT-PCR. Ophthalmopathy, as predicted by the model, came a median 6.5 months after the prediction.

The sample in question was peripheral blood mononuclear cells (PBMCs), obtained at new diagnosis, from a patient treated with antithyroid drugs. This TCR was recovered from a woman under 30 with Graves disease. The rearrangement links TRBV3-1 to TRBJ1-2, with D perhaps matching TRBD1 (5 bases). The CDR3 sequence: CASSLRGAAANYGYTF. The CDR3, as DNA: TGTGCCAGCAGCCTGCGCGGGGCGGCCGCTAACTATGGCTACACCTTC.